This T cell receptor beta chain emerged from a study of T cells in Graves' hyperthyroidism and ophthalmopathy (dated by TCRdb to about 2019). Background for the entire study: Peripheral blood samples were taken at initial diagnosis, before any treatment was given. TCR V-J signatures able to tell the groups apart were searched for in a discovery cohort of about a hundred patients, of whom around 43 had Graves' ophthalmopathy and around 58 had stable Graves' hyperthyroidism. Prospective prediction of ophthalmopathy was tested in an independent validation cohort consisting of fewer than 20 hyperthyroidism patients and 15 to 17 patients who later progressed to ophthalmopathy. The 75 to 100 discovery patients were divided at random into training and test sets in a 7:3 ratio. The study also compared thyroid tissue and blood T-cell repertoires from several Graves' hyperthyroidism patients. Once sampling was done, hyperthyroidism patients were given methimazole at a starting dose of 30 mg daily, whereas ophthalmopathy patients were given high-dose intravenous methylprednisolone. According to the paper, TCR Vbeta CDR3 sequencing was carried out on 135 peripheral blood samples, which came from under 50 ophthalmopathy, approximately 78 hyperthyroidism and approximately 17 progressor patients.

V gives up 10 bases and J gives up 0 bases, and the segment between their germline ends measures 10 bases. Taken from the germline V gene, the CDR1 and CDR2 loops are MDHEN and SYDVKM. The CDR3 has 13 amino acids, counting the end cysteine and phenylalanine. The read is trimmed to its CDR3 DNA, 39 bases read in frame from base 1. In the ophthalmopathy patients, disease was moderately to severely active, with a Clinical Activity Score of 3 or more, a NOSPECS grade of 4 or more, and a duration of less than 3 months. Exclusion was applied to patients with uncontrolled infections, other autoimmune diseases, pregnancy or lactation. Diagnoses were based on clinical symptoms, serum thyroxine and TRAb, thyroid ultrasound and orbital computed tomography. PBMCs were isolated from about 9.2 ml of fresh peripheral blood by Ficoll-Paque density gradient centrifugation. Total RNA was extracted with Trizol reagent, and quality was checked on an Agilent 2100 Bioanalyzer.

Amplification of TCR beta CDR3 regions was carried out from RNA transcripts. The TCR CDR3 was subjected to a first round of RT-PCR using the HTBI primer set and the Qiagen OneStep RT-PCR kit. Libraries were constructed in a second round of multiplex PCR, after which size selection and purification were performed. Libraries were sequenced paired-end with 100 bp reads on an Illumina HiSeq2000. The original methods were these. SOAPnuke was used to process the raw data, removing reads that contained adapters or uncalled bases, had a mean Phred below 15, or lacked an exact match to the constant primer or identifier. COPE v1.2.5 was used to merge high-quality paired reads, and clonotypes were defined as unique nucleotide sequences. MiTCR v1.1 was used to align the clonotypes against IMGT TRBV, TRBD and TRBJ reference segments. The analysis included only V-J combinations with a frequency above 0.0001, which together covered more than 98% of the repertoires. A TCS score was defined as the ratio between F50 (clonal expansion) and ExV (chaos), using BLOSUM62-based TCRdist between CDR3 peptides within each V-J. Welch's t-statistics and random forest reduced several hundred V-J features to about 12, which were used in a naive Bayes classifier (R e1071). TCRdb applied fastp at Q25 and MiXCR to the public reads, then kept only in-frame beta chains. Rows with one shared CDR3 protein collapse into an entry with the most common genes and DNA. TCRdb, rather than the study authors, made the V and J calls. This sample lists 490,000 or so distinct CDR3 sequences; around 16% were detected once. 25% to 30% of the sample comes from the top ten.

Ten or more counts support this clonotype. Its antigen is still unknown. No clone much larger than this one lies a single base away; base qualities are absent. Overall results and qualifications from the work: Most expanded thyroid clonotypes (frequency above 0.001) were also detected in blood, suggesting blood repertoires may reflect thyroid immune responses. In validation, the model predicted progression to ophthalmopathy a median of about 6.8 months before onset, with roughly 71% sensitivity and just under 75% specificity. Sample size was not statistically predetermined, and blinding of investigators to group allocation was not performed. A 13 V-J signature model separated ophthalmopathy from stable hyperthyroidism, with 87.88% sensitivity and around 84% specificity in cross-validation and 80%/75% in testing.

Sequenced: blood. The chain joins TRBV28 to TRBJ2-1; the D gene is perhaps TRBD2, from 6 matching bases. The clonotype was recovered from a woman aged 30 to 39 with Graves' ophthalmopathy. The CDR3 is CAIRGSSYNEQFF. The nucleotide sequence reads TGTGCCATTCGGGGGAGCTCCTACAATGAGCAGTTCTTC.